Listed below are T cell receptor beta chains from one sample, sequenced in a study of T cells in Graves' hyperthyroidism and ophthalmopathy. Via MiXCR, TCRdb re-called the multiplex PCR reads, giving one row per CDR3 protein. The sample contains 370,000 or so distinct CDR3 sequences, around 25% of which appear only once. Sequencing input: blood. The receptor source for this set is a man in his fifties or sixties with Graves' hyperthyroidism. Both conserved end residues are part of each CDR3. The order of the fields is V gene, CDR3 length, D gene, J gene, CDR3 protein. D genes are given only for firm matches.

TRBV5-1,13,TRBD2,TRBJ2-7,CASRSSSGNEQYF
TRBV12-3/TRBV12-4,14,-,TRBJ2-5,CASSFQRLKETQYF
TRBV7-9,16,TRBD2,TRBJ2-1,CASSQVAGGGYNEQFF
TRBV3-1,13,-,TRBJ2-5,CASSQGRGETQYF
TRBV2,18,-,TRBJ1-3,CASSEAGGRAISGNTIYF
TRBV27,14,TRBD2,TRBJ2-5,CASRRTSGLETQYF
TRBV6-6,16,TRBD1,TRBJ2-7,CASSYRRTGGTDEQYF
TRBV25-1,15,-,TRBJ1-2,CASSELGGQLYGYTF
TRBV3-1,16,TRBD2,TRBJ2-1,CASSQWTSGAYNEQFF
TRBV29-1,10,-,TRBJ2-3,CSGGSDTQYF
TRBV12-3/TRBV12-4,14,TRBD1,TRBJ1-1,CASRRTGSNTEAFF
TRBV19,15,-,TRBJ2-3,CASSADSYLTDTQYF
TRBV27,16,-,TRBJ1-6,CASSSAGGAKGSPLHF
TRBV6-1,15,TRBD2,TRBJ2-1,CASSEVPGTSSEQFF
TRBV5-1,16,-,TRBJ2-2,CASSLAGRGGTGELFF
TRBV5-1,14,-,TRBJ2-7,CASSPDLNSYEQYF
TRBV28,14,TRBD2,TRBJ2-5,CASSFVAGGETQYF
TRBV3-1,17,-,TRBJ2-6,CASSQVEWDTGANVLTF
TRBV11-1,15,-,TRBJ1-1,CASKRTPFGDTEAFF
TRBV18,17,-,TRBJ1-3,CASSQQSFGTAGNTIYF
TRBV29-1,10,-,TRBJ2-1,CSATTSEQFF
TRBV3-1,19,-,TRBJ1-6,CASSQYLPGFAAGNSPLHF
TRBV24-1,12,-,TRBJ2-7,CATSAGAYEQYF
TRBV20-1,13,TRBD1,TRBJ2-7,CSAEGQGAYEQYF
TRBV6-1,15,TRBD2,TRBJ2-1,CASNNGLAGGNEQFF
TRBV28,13,-,TRBJ1-1,CASTLLGRREAFF
TRBV12-3/TRBV12-4,12,TRBD2,TRBJ2-7,CASRSGGYEQYF
TRBV28,15,TRBD1,TRBJ2-3,CASSLDRAPSYTQYF
TRBV3-1,14,-,TRBJ2-2,CASRLGSNTGELFF
TRBV6-2/TRBV6-3,15,TRBD1,TRBJ1-3,CASSSLTGTGNTIYF